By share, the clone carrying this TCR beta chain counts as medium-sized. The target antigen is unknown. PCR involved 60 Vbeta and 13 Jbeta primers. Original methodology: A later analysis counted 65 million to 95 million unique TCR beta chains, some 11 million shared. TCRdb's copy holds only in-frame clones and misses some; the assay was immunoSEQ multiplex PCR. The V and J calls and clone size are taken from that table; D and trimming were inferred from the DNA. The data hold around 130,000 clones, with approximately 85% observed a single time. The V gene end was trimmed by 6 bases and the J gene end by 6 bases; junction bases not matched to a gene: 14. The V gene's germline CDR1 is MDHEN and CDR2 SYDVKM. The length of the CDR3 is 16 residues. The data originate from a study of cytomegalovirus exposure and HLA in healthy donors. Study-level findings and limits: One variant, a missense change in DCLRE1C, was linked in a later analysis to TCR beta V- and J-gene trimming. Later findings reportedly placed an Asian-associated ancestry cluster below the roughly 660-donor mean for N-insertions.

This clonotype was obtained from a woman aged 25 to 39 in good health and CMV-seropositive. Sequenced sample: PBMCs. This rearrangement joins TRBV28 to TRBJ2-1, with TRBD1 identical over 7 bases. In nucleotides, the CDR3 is TGTGCCAGCAGCTCCTCGACAGGGAAGGGCGGCAATGAGCAGTTCTTC. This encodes CASSSSTGKGGNEQFF.